What follows are 26 T cell receptor beta chains derived from one specimen sequenced in a study of cytomegalovirus exposure and HLA in healthy donors. The PCR was carried out with 60 Vbeta primers and 13 Jbeta primers. The method was immunoSEQ multiplex PCR; TCRdb's version includes in-frame clones alone and lacks a portion of them. The sample lists about 120,000 clones, around 78% occurring once. Sequencing used PBMCs. The source is a woman in her twenties or thirties in good health and CMV-seropositive.

This clone was seen only once. The chain joins TRBV4-2 to TRBJ2-1; a possible D gene is TRBD1 (5 bases). V lost 4 bases and J 5 bases, leaving 12 bases between the germline ends. The CDR3 extends over 14 amino acids. CDR1 LGHNA and CDR2 YNFKEQ come from the germline V gene. The CDR3 bases are TGTGCCAGCAGCCGAAGATTGACAGACAATGAGCAGTTCTTC. Translation: CASSRRLTDNEQFF.

The chain employs TRBV5-1 and TRBJ2-7; D might be TRBD2 (6 bases). The CDR3 contains 14 residues. The germline V gene has CDR1 SGHRS and CDR2 YFSETQ. V was pared by 0 bases and J by 3 bases, with 10 bases between. CDR3 sequence: CASSLGGGDYEQYF. The CDR3 DNA reads as TGCGCCAGCAGCTTGGGCGGCGGGGACTACGAGCAGTACTTC.

The chain links TRBV4-1 to TRBJ2-1, with a possible D match to TRBD1 (5 bases). Per germline, CDR1 MGHRA and CDR2 YSYEKL. The CDR3 loop spans 15 amino acids. V lost 1 base and J 7 bases, leaving 14 bases between the germline ends. CDR3 in amino acids: CASSQGFLGANEQFF. CDR3 bases: TGCGCCAGCAGCCAAGGGTTTTTAGGGGCGAATGAGCAGTTCTTC.

This chain joins TRBV13 and TRBJ2-1, with D unclear. The germline V gene encodes CDR1 PRHDT and CDR2 FYEKMQ (reference sequence). V was shortened by 5 bases and J by 8 bases, with 10 bases between the two germline ends. This CDR3 spans 12 amino acids. CDR3 nucleotide sequence: TGTGCCAGCAGCGACCCGCGGCATGAGCAGTTCTTC. Translated, it gives CASSDPRHEQFF.

The gene calls are TRBV7-9 and TRBJ2-3; D gene uncertain. Trimming removed 1 base from V and 2 bases from J, with 13 bases in between. Germline loops: CDR1 SEHNR, CDR2 FQNEAQ (reference sequence). CDR3 length equals 16 residues. The CDR3 DNA sequence: TGTGCCAGCAGCTTAGGGGCCGCATACCTCACAGATACGCAGTATTTT. Protein: CASSLGAAYLTDTQYF.

This clone was counted only a few times. The chain is built from TRBV11-2 and TRBJ1-2; no firm D call. Germline lookup yields CDR1 SGHAT and CDR2 FQNNGV. Trimming took off 1 base at V and 4 bases at J, with 13 bases between the two ends. CDR3 length: 15 residues. The CDR3 here is CASSLGPSAGYGYTF. For the CDR3, the DNA is TGTGCCAGCAGCTTAGGCCCCTCGGCGGGCTATGGCTACACCTTC. The whole variable domain, remainder taken from reference TRBV11-2 and TRBJ1-2, is EAGVAQSPRYKIIEKRQSVAFWCNPISGHATLYWYQQILGQGPKLLIQFQNNGVVDDSQLPKDRFSAERLKGVDSTLKIQPAKLEDSAVYLCASSLGPSAGYGYTFGSGTRLTVV.

The chain has TRBV2 and TRBJ2-3; TRBD1 matches at 7 bases. J lost 6 bases, V lost 5 bases, and 8 bases had no gene match. The CDR3 runs 14 residues. Germline CDR1 and CDR2: SNHLY and FYNNEI. CDR3 sequence (DNA): TGTGCCAGCAGTTGGGACAGATCCCAGGATACGCAGTATTTT. Translated, it gives CASSWDRSQDTQYF.

The chain uses TRBV6-5 and TRBJ1-2, with TRBD1 matching 8 bases. The CDR3 length is 14 residues. Looked up from germline, CDR1 is MNHEY and CDR2 is SVGAGI. V shed 5 bases, J shed 5 bases, and the junction held 7 bases outside the gene matches. CDR3 DNA sequence: TGTGCCAGCAGTATAGGACAGGGAGTATATGGCTACACCTTC. The encoded protein is CASSIGQGVYGYTF.

CDR3 amino acids: CASSGRDRGRTETQYF. DNA for the CDR3: TGCGCCAGCAGCGGCCGCGACAGGGGGCGAACAGAGACCCAGTACTTC. The gene calls are TRBV5-1 and TRBJ2-5; the match to TRBD1 covers 10 bases. The V gene end was trimmed by 4 bases and the J gene end by 4 bases; junction bases not matched to a gene: 10. The CDR3 extends over 16 amino acids. Germline V CDR1 and CDR2: SGHRS, YFSETQ. Variable domain in full (rest from reference TRBV5-1 and TRBJ2-5): KAGVTQTPRYLIKTRGQQVTLSCSPISGHRSVSWYQQTPGQGLQFLFEYFSETQRNKGNFPGRFSGRQFSNSRSEMNVSTLELGDSALYLCASSGRDRGRTETQYFGPGTRLLVL.

The genes are TRBV5-5 and TRBJ2-5; 7 nucleotides align to TRBD1. The V segment lost 4 bases and the J segment 1 base; nucleotides outside the gene matches: 4. This CDR3 region has 14 residues. Germline V gene lookup returns CDR1 SGHKS and CDR2 YYEKEE (reference sequence). The CDR3 sequence is CASSPGGVQETQYF. The CDR3 region has the DNA TGTGCCAGCAGCCCAGGGGGAGTCCAAGAGACCCAGTACTTC.

This chain connects TRBV7-3 to TRBJ2-2, with D tentatively TRBD1 (6 bases). This CDR3 has 14 residues. V shed 5 bases and J shed 5 bases, with 12 bases lying between them. Germline V lookup: CDR1 SGHTA, CDR2 FQGTGA. The CDR3 sequence is CASSQTGVTGELFF. In nucleotides, the CDR3 is TGTGCCAGCAGCCAGACAGGTGTTACCGGGGAGCTGTTTTTT.

This chain connects TRBV27 to TRBJ2-1; possible D gene TRBD1, 6 bases. The CDR3 consists of 16 residues. Germline-derived CDR1 and CDR2 are MNHEY and SMNVEV (reference sequence). V was pared by 5 bases and J by 8 bases, with 22 bases between. The CDR3 is CASSGVLAGGGDEQFF. The CDR3 nucleotides are TGTGCCAGCAGTGGGGTATTAGCTGGGGGCGGCGATGAGCAGTTCTTC.

The chain combines TRBV7-7 with TRBJ2-3; 8 nucleotides match TRBD1. The CDR3 spans 15 residues. The trim removed 5 bases at V and 3 bases at J, leaving 7 bases unmatched. Germline V gene sequence: CDR1 SSHAT, CDR2 FNYEAQ (reference sequence). The CDR3 loop reads CASSPRTGRTDTQYF. CDR3 bases: TGTGCCAGCAGCCCGCGGACAGGGAGGACAGATACGCAGTATTTT.

On this clone itself: One end of the junction varies from germline; a read error may be responsible. This sequence joins TRBV25-1 and TRBJ1-1, with D hard to call. Germline V gives CDR1 MGHDK, CDR2 SYGVNS. The CDR3 is 13 residues long. The chain's CDR3 is CASSEPGRTEALF. The CDR3, as DNA: TGTGCCAGCAGTGAACCGGGGAGGACTGAAGCTCTCTTT. Together with reference TRBV25-1 and TRBJ1-1, the CDR3 gives the full variable domain: EADIYQTPRYLVIGTGKKITLECSQTMGHDKMYWYQQDPGMELHLIHYSYGVNSTEKGDLSSESTVSRIRTEHFPLTLESARPSHTSQYLCASSEPGRTEALFGQGTRLTVV.

This chain uses TRBV5-4 with TRBJ1-6; tentative D call: TRBD1 (5 bases). Germline V gives CDR1 SGHNT, CDR2 YYREEE (reference sequence). V was cut by 0 bases and J by 8 bases, with 12 bases left in between. The CDR3 has 15 amino acids. As DNA, the CDR3 is TGTGCCAGCAGCTTGGGGGGGGGTTTTGATTCACCCCTCCACTTT. Its translation is CASSLGGGFDSPLHF.

V gene TRBV5-1 combines with J gene TRBJ2-5, with 8 positions matching TRBD2. The germline V gene encodes CDR1 SGHRS and CDR2 YFSETQ. The junction had 7 bases not matched to a gene; V was cut back by 5 bases and J by 1 base. The length of the CDR3 is 15 residues. The CDR3 DNA reads TGCGCCAGCAGACTAGCGGACTACCCCCAAGAGACCCAGTACTTC. It is translated as CASRLADYPQETQYF.

The chain carries TRBV7-9 and TRBJ2-2, with 10 bases aligning to TRBD1. This CDR3 contains 17 residues. V lost 4 bases and J lost 3; bases outside the gene matches: 8. Per the germline V gene, CDR1 is SEHNR and CDR2 is FQNEAQ (reference sequence). CDR3 in amino acids: CASSSGQGEVDTGELFF. Written as DNA, the CDR3 is TGTGCCAGCAGCTCAGGACAGGGGGAGGTGGACACCGGGGAGCTGTTTTTT.

CDR3: CASSLDAAGYRGRETQYF. The CDR3 DNA follows: TGTGCCAGCAGCTTAGACGCGGCTGGCTACAGGGGAAGAGAGACCCAGTACTTC. The chain is built from TRBV11-2 and TRBJ2-5; the match to TRBD1 covers 7 bases. The V segment lost 0 bases and the J segment 4 bases; nucleotides outside the gene matches: 14. CDR3 length: 18 amino acids. Looked up from germline, CDR1 is SGHAT and CDR2 is FQNNGV.

Regarding this clone: The same CDR3 arises from other DNA sequences in this sample as well. The chain combines TRBV7-9 with TRBJ1-1, with D possibly being TRBD1 (6 bases). V lost 5 bases and J 4 bases, leaving 11 bases between the germline ends. Germline values: CDR1 SEHNR, CDR2 FQNEAQ (reference sequence). CDR3 length equals 13 residues. CDR3 sequence reads: CASSTQGITEAFF. CDR3 nucleotide sequence: TGTGCCAGCAGCACACAGGGTATCACTGAAGCTTTCTTT.

The chain recombines TRBV10-2 with TRBJ2-7; 9 nucleotides line up with TRBD1. V gave up 6 bases and J gave up 4 bases; unmatched junction bases: 22. Germline-derived CDR1 and CDR2 are WSHSY and SAAADI. The CDR3 extends over 19 amino acids. Here the CDR3 DNA reads TGCGCCAGCAGCCAGCCGAAAACACGACCGGGACAGGGCCCTTACGAGCAGTACTTC. Protein: CASSQPKTRPGQGPYEQYF.

Written as DNA, the CDR3 is TGTGCCAGCAGCTTGGCGGGTTATAGCAATCAGCCCCAGCATTTT. Translated, it gives CASSLAGYSNQPQHF. The V call is TRBV7-2, the J call TRBJ1-5; no definite D call. Germline assignment: CDR1 SGHTA and CDR2 FQGNSA. Between the trimmed V and J ends, which lost 3 bases and 0 bases, there was a span of 9 bases. This CDR3 contains 15 residues.

The chain is built from TRBV7-8 and TRBJ1-5; TRBD1 agrees at 7 bases. The CDR3 totals 17 residues. The germline gives CDR1 SGHVS, CDR2 FQNEAQ. The V gene end was trimmed by 1 base and the J gene end by 0 bases; junction bases not matched to a gene: 6. CDR3 nucleotide sequence: TGTGCCAGCAGCTTAGGACCCGGGACAGTTAGCAATCAGCCCCAGCATTTT. It encodes CASSLGPGTVSNQPQHF. The full variable domain, completed using reference TRBV7-8 and TRBJ1-5, is GAGVSQSPRYKVAKRGQDVALRCDPISGHVSLFWYQQALGQGPEFLTYFQNEAQLDKSGLPSDRFFAERPEGSVSTLKIQRTQQEDSAVYLCASSLGPGTVSNQPQHFGDGTRLSIL.

This rearrangement joins TRBV5-1 to TRBJ2-5; TRBD1 agrees at 12 bases. The end of the DNA fits TRBJ2-7 better, so the J call may be wrong. Germline V CDR1 and CDR2: SGHRS, YFSETQ. The CDR3 runs 15 residues. The CDR3 reads CASSFGTGGRYEQYF. The CDR3 region has the DNA TGCGCCAGCAGCTTTGGGACAGGGGGCAGGTACGAGCAGTACTTC.

V is TRBV9 and J is TRBJ1-6, with 9 positions matching TRBD1. CDR1 SGDLS and CDR2 YYNGEE come from the germline V gene. V was clipped by 3 bases and J by 4 bases; unmatched bases: 2. CDR3 length: 15 residues. The DNA for the CDR3 is TGTGCCAGCAGCGAAGGGACAGGGTATAATTCACCCCTCCACTTT. Encoded protein: CASSEGTGYNSPLHF.

The genes are TRBV4-2 and TRBJ1-6; no firm D call. The CDR3 contains 14 residues. Germline lookup yields CDR1 LGHNA and CDR2 YNFKEQ. Trimming took off 0 bases at V and 4 bases at J, with 4 bases between the two ends. The CDR3 region is CASSQDGYNSPLHF. CDR3 nucleotides: TGTGCCAGCAGCCAAGACGGTTATAATTCACCCCTCCACTTT.

V usage is TRBV6-5 and J usage is TRBJ1-2; 7 nucleotides align to TRBD1. This CDR3 contains 14 residues. J lost 7 bases, V lost 2 bases, and 7 bases had no gene match. Germline assignment: CDR1 MNHEY and CDR2 SVGAGI. CDR3 DNA sequence: TGTGCCAGCAGTTACGACAGGGTTGTAGGTGGCTACACCTTC. Translation: CASSYDRVVGGYTF.